What follows is one T cell receptor (beta chain) and its context. The sample contains more than one DNA sequence encoding this CDR3. V lost 1 base and J 4 bases, leaving 7 bases between the germline ends. Germline values: CDR1 LGHNA, CDR2 YSLEER. The CDR3 consists of 14 residues. The data derive from a study of blood T cell repertoires in COVID-19. Authors' methods: Counts of nucleated cells, estimated from reference gene primer amplification, were obtained. The data were produced by immunoSEQ multiplex PCR, yet TCRdb's version contains in-frame clones alone and is incomplete. The V and J calls and clone size are taken from that table; D and trimming were inferred from the DNA. Altogether 140,000 to 150,000 clones are present, less than 90% being singletons, with the ten largest covering 5.5% to 7.5%.

This sequence joins TRBV4-3 and TRBJ2-2; possible D gene TRBD2, 5 bases. This receptor was identified in a woman aged 50 to 60 who had been exposed to COVID-19. What was sequenced was PBMCs or T cells enriched from blood (not recorded which). The CDR3 protein is CASSQVGGTGELFF. CDR3 nucleotides: TGCGCCAGCAGCCAAGTTGGAGGCACCGGGGAGCTGTTTTTT.